The 30 T cell receptor beta chains in this list originate from one sample, sequenced in a study of T cell responses to AZD1222 COVID-19 vaccine. Clones were sequenced by immunoSEQ multiplex PCR, and TCRdb holds only the in-frame ones, with some missing. The sample records 75,000 to 90,000 clones, approximately 90% being singletons. The sequencing here drew on peripheral blood, taken 28 days after the second AZD1222 dose. The receptors here all came from an adult who received the AZD1222 COVID-19 vaccine.

The chain couples TRBV28 to TRBJ2-4; 7 bases fit TRBD1. CDR1 and CDR2 (germline): MDHEN, SYDVKM. The CDR3 spans 16 residues. The junction had 8 bases not matched to a gene; V was cut back by 6 bases and J by 0 bases. CDR3 nucleotide sequence: TGTGCCAGCAGAATAGGGGACAGATTAGCCAAAAACATTCAGTACTTC. Residues: CASRIGDRLAKNIQYF.

The V gene is TRBV3-1 (or the pseudogene TRBV3-2), the J gene TRBJ2-1; D uncertain. V shed 7 bases and J shed 0 bases, with 10 bases lying between them. The CDR3 sequence is 14 residues long. Germline lookup yields CDR1 LGHDT and CDR2 YNNKEL (reference sequence). CDR3 residues: CASKTGSSYNEQFF. CDR3 DNA sequence: TGTGCCAGCAAGACTGGCAGCTCCTACAATGAGCAGTTCTTC.

This sequence joins TRBV18 and TRBJ1-1; D is unclear. V was shortened by 2 bases and J by 3 bases, with 7 bases between the two germline ends. The CDR3 length is 13 residues. Germline CDR1 KGHSH, CDR2 LQKENI. The CDR3 region has the DNA TGTGCCAGCTCACCAAGTCACGACACTGAAGCTTTCTTT. Translated: CASSPSHDTEAFF.

This chain joins TRBV19 and TRBJ2-2; TRBD1 aligns across 9 bases. The CDR3 is 16 residues long. Germline V CDR1 and CDR2: LNHDA, SQIVND (reference sequence). V gave up 5 bases and J gave up 7 bases; unmatched junction bases: 11. This CDR3 reads CASSHSRDRDGGELFF. The CDR3 DNA is TGTGCCAGTAGTCACTCTAGGGACAGGGATGGCGGGGAGCTGTTTTTT.

The J gene is TRBJ2-4, the V gene TRBV9, with a tentative D call TRBD2 (8 bases). CDR3 size: 17 residues. Germline CDR1 reads SGDLS; CDR2 reads YYNGEE. V was shortened by 3 bases and J by 1 base, with 17 bases between the two germline ends. The CDR3 region is CASSAGGDSNAKNIQYF. CDR3 bases: TGTGCCAGCAGCGCGGGGGGGGACAGCAACGCCAAAAACATTCAGTACTTC.

This chain uses TRBV9 with TRBJ1-5; maybe TRBD1 (5 bases). The CDR3 is 14 residues long. Trimming removed 4 bases at V and 6 bases at J, with 14 bases between. Germline V gene data show CDR1 as SGDLS and CDR2 as YYNGEE. The chain's CDR3 is CASSPSGPGQPQHF. The CDR3 DNA reads as TGTGCCAGCAGCCCTTCGGGACCTGGTCAGCCCCAGCATTTT.

This clone came up once. This chain links TRBV28 with TRBJ2-3; D ambiguous. CDR1 and CDR2 (germline): MDHEN, SYDVKM. V lost 6 bases, J lost 0 bases, and 7 bases lay in between. The CDR3 length is 13 residues. CDR3 DNA sequence: TGTGCCAGCAGAGCCGGAAGCACAGATACGCAGTATTTT. The encoded protein is CASRAGSTDTQYF. Complete variable domain (other parts from reference TRBV28 and TRBJ2-3): DVKVTQSSRYLVKRTGEKVFLECVQDMDHENMFWYRQDPGLGLRLIYFSYDVKMKEKGDIPEGYSVSREKKERFSLILESASTNQTSMYLCASRAGSTDTQYFGPGTRLTVL.

V gene TRBV10-1 combines with J gene TRBJ1-3; D not certain. This CDR3 is 14 amino acids long. Germline V gives CDR1 WNHNN, CDR2 SYGVQD (reference sequence). Between the trimmed V and J ends, which lost 3 bases and 0 bases, there was a span of 6 bases. As DNA, the CDR3 is TGCGCCAGCAGTGACGGGAGCTCTGGAAACACCATATATTTT. Translation gives CASSDGSSGNTIYF.

The V and J genes are TRBV11-2 and TRBJ2-1, with 12 bases fitting TRBD2. In germline, CDR1 is SGHAT, CDR2 FQNNGV. The V segment lost 5 bases and the J segment 4 bases; nucleotides outside the gene matches: 6. The CDR3 has 16 residues. CDR3 loop: CASSPRLAGVYNEQFF. The CDR3 DNA sequence: TGTGCCAGCAGCCCTCGACTAGCGGGGGTTTACAATGAGCAGTTCTTC.

V usage is TRBV3-1 (or the pseudogene TRBV3-2) and J usage is TRBJ2-3, with D possibly TRBD2 on 6 matching bases. The CDR3 is 19 residues long. Germline loops: CDR1 LGHDT, CDR2 YNNKEL (reference sequence). Deletions cut 8 bases from V and 4 bases from J, with 31 bases between. The CDR3 DNA reads as TGTGCCAGCCCACAAGGGCGGGGTAGCGGTCCTCACCGGGCAGATACGCAGTATTTT. Its translation is CASPQGRGSGPHRADTQYF.

The J gene is TRBJ1-5, the V gene TRBV7-2; D perhaps matches TRBD1 (6 bases). CDR1 and CDR2 from the germline V gene are SGHTA and FQGNSA. V dropped 2 bases and J dropped 2 bases, with 16 bases sitting between them. This CDR3 has 17 residues. Written as DNA, the CDR3 is TGTGCCAGCAGCTTATCCCCGGGGGCTGCGGGCAATCAGCCCCAGCATTTT. Protein: CASSLSPGAAGNQPQHF.

The J gene is TRBJ2-7, the V gene TRBV5-4; 8 bases are shared with TRBD1. This CDR3 comprises 15 residues. The V and J ends lost 5 bases and 0 bases, in that order; junction bases with no gene match: 7. Germline V CDR1 and CDR2: SGHNT, YYREEE (reference sequence). CDR3 loop: CASRAGTGSSYEQYF. CDR3 in DNA: TGTGCCAGCAGAGCCGGGACAGGAAGCTCCTACGAGCAGTACTTC. Drawing the rest from reference TRBV5-4 and TRBJ2-7, the complete variable domain is ETGVTQSPTHLIKTRGQQVTLRCSSQSGHNTVSWYQQALGQGPQFIFQYYREEENGRGNFPPRFSGLQFPNYSSELNVNALELDDSALYLCASRAGTGSSYEQYFGPGTRLTVT.

The V gene is TRBV2, the J gene TRBJ2-1; D unresolved. From germline, CDR1 is SNHLY and CDR2 FYNNEI. The CDR3 has 11 amino acids. The V gene lost 7 bases and the J gene lost 5 bases, with 6 bases spanning the gap. The CDR3 coding sequence is TGTGCCAGCATCTTAAACAATGAGCAGTTCTTC. Translating gives CASILNNEQFF.

The chain recombines TRBV6-5 with TRBJ1-1; no firm D call. The V end was cut by 2 bases, the J end by 6 bases, with 10 bases between. The CDR3 totals 13 residues. The V gene's germline CDR1 is MNHEY and CDR2 SVGAGI. The CDR3: CASSYDSVAEAFF. The CDR3, as DNA: TGTGCCAGCAGTTACGATTCCGTAGCTGAAGCTTTCTTT.

A few counts support this clone. The rearrangement links TRBV4-2 to TRBJ1-6; no firm D call. Germline assignment: CDR1 LGHNA and CDR2 YNFKEQ. The ends were cut back, 0 bases at V and 9 bases at J, with 12 bases in the middle. The CDR3 runs 15 residues. CDR3 DNA: TGTGCCAGCAGCCAAGACGGGGAAACCGGTTCACCCCTCCACTTT. The encoded protein is CASSQDGETGSPLHF.

The CDR3 region has the DNA TGTGCCAGCAGCTTGTCGGCGGGAGGGCCCGGGACCCAGTACTTC. Protein product: CASSLSAGGPGTQYF. The chain carries TRBV7-9 and TRBJ2-5; 9 bases match TRBD2. The CDR3 is 15 amino acids. V lost 3 bases and J lost 7; bases outside the gene matches: 9. Germline V CDR1 and CDR2: SEHNR, FQNEAQ (reference sequence).

The CDR3: CASSNGRRGEAFF. The CDR3 DNA reads as TGTGCCAGCAGTAATGGGAGAAGGGGGGAAGCTTTCTTT. V and J are TRBV27 and TRBJ1-1; possible D gene TRBD1, 6 bases. The CDR3 runs 13 residues. Germline V gene data show CDR1 as MNHEY and CDR2 as SMNVEV (reference sequence). The germline V and J ends were trimmed by 5 bases and 8 bases, with 15 bases remaining between them.

CDR3 protein: CATQGQGDTDTQYF. CDR3 DNA: TGTGCCACCCAGGGACAGGGTGACACAGATACGCAGTATTTT. The chain carries TRBV19 and TRBJ2-3; 9 nucleotides line up with TRBD1. Germline CDR1 is LNHDA and CDR2 is SQIVND (reference sequence). The CDR3 consists of 14 residues. The V gene end was trimmed by 10 bases and the J gene end by 2 bases; junction bases not matched to a gene: 7. The variable domain in full, with the rest retrieved from reference TRBV19 and TRBJ2-3, is DGGITQSPKYLFRKEGQNVTLSCEQNLNHDAMYWYRQDPGQGLRLIYYSQIVNDFQKGDIAEGYSVSREKKESFPLTVTSAQKNPTAFYLCATQGQGDTDTQYFGPGTRLTVL.

This sequence joins TRBV7-9 and TRBJ1-4; weak D call: TRBD1 (5 bases). V was pared by 1 base and J by 6 bases, with 12 bases between. CDR1 and CDR2 from the germline V gene are SEHNR and FQNEAQ (reference sequence). This CDR3 has 15 amino acids. The CDR3 loop is CASSLESRGDEKLFF. The DNA of the CDR3 is TGTGCCAGCAGCTTAGAATCCCGGGGGGATGAAAAACTGTTTTTT.

This sequence joins TRBV5-6 and TRBJ2-7; TRBD1 matches at 9 bases. The length of the CDR3 is 16 residues. J lost 1 base, V lost 4 bases, and 9 bases had no gene match. Germline V gene sequence: CDR1 SGHDT, CDR2 YYEEEE. The CDR3 is CASSLIQGAGSYEQYF. CDR3 sequence (DNA): TGTGCCAGCAGCCTAATACAGGGGGCGGGTTCCTACGAGCAGTACTTC.

The chain links TRBV11-1 to TRBJ2-3; TRBD1 matches 7 bases. The CDR3 sequence is 15 residues long. Per germline, CDR1 SGHAT and CDR2 FQDESV (reference sequence). Trimming cost V 4 bases and J 0 bases; bases outside gene matches: 4. CDR3 in amino acids: CASSSRQGSTDTQYF. Here the CDR3 DNA reads TGTGCCAGCAGCTCCCGACAGGGCAGCACAGATACGCAGTATTTT.

J is TRBJ1-3 and V is TRBV9; possible D gene TRBD1, 5 bases. This CDR3 region has 16 residues. Per the germline V gene, CDR1 is SGDLS and CDR2 is YYNGEE. V lost 5 bases and J lost 0, with 15 bases in between. Written as DNA, the CDR3 is TGTGCCAGCAGTGTTGGGGACCGTCTCTCTGGAAACACCATATATTTT. This codes for CASSVGDRLSGNTIYF.

This chain connects TRBV11-3 to TRBJ2-1, with D uncertain. Germline-derived CDR1 and CDR2 are SGHNT and YENEEA. CDR3 length: 14 amino acids. Deletions cut 4 bases from V and 8 bases from J, with 15 bases between. The DNA of the CDR3 is TGTGCCAGCAGCTCCTATCGGAAGGGCCATGAGCAGTTCTTC. Amino acid sequence: CASSSYRKGHEQFF.

This sequence joins TRBV5-4 and TRBJ1-6; D gene unclear. The CDR3 consists of 12 residues. Per germline, CDR1 SGHNT and CDR2 YYREEE (reference sequence). The V and J ends lost 4 bases and 8 bases respectively, with 7 bases between them. This chain's CDR3 is CASSLGDSPLHF. The CDR3, as DNA: TGTGCCAGCAGCCTTGGAGATTCACCCCTCCACTTT.

This chain links TRBV29-1 with TRBJ1-2; 7 bases align to TRBD1. The V segment lost 4 bases and the J segment 3 bases; nucleotides outside the gene matches: 8. This CDR3 is 14 amino acids long. Germline lookup yields CDR1 SQVTM and CDR2 ANQGSEA. CDR3 sequence: CSVVGGPRDYGYTF. The CDR3 DNA is TGCAGCGTTGTAGGGGGCCCAAGAGACTATGGCTACACCTTC.

This clone was observed once. V is TRBV28 and J is TRBJ1-5; 9 nucleotides align to TRBD1. Germline CDR1 MDHEN, CDR2 SYDVKM. V gave up 3 bases and J gave up 4 bases; unmatched junction bases: 7. The CDR3 consists of 16 residues. CDR3 sequence (DNA): TGTGCCAGCAGTTTTGATCACAGGGGGCGGAATCAGCCCCAGCATTTT. Amino acids: CASSFDHRGRNQPQHF.

This clone was detected once. The gene calls are TRBV5-5 and TRBJ1-5; D gene ambiguous. There are 15 residues in the CDR3. Per the germline V gene, CDR1 is SGHKS and CDR2 is YYEKEE (reference sequence). Trimming removed 1 base at V and 7 bases at J, with 15 bases between. The CDR3 bases are TGTGCCAGCAGCTTGAACAGCGTTGTGGGACAGCCCCAGCATTTT. This sequence encodes CASSLNSVVGQPQHF. The variable domain in full, with the rest retrieved from reference TRBV5-5 and TRBJ1-5, is DAGVTQSPTHLIKTRGQQVTLRCSPISGHKSVSWYQQVLGQGPQFIFQYYEKEERGRGNFPDRFSARQFPNYSSELNVNALLLGDSALYLCASSLNSVVGQPQHFGDGTRLSIL.

The chain is built from TRBV7-9 and TRBJ2-5; the D gene is possibly TRBD2 (6 bases). The CDR3 has 16 residues. Per the germline V gene, CDR1 is SEHNR and CDR2 is FQNEAQ (reference sequence). V lost 1 base, J lost 5 bases, and 17 bases lay in between. The chain's CDR3 is CASSLVGAGHGETQYF. For the CDR3, the DNA is TGTGCCAGCAGCTTAGTGGGCGCGGGGCATGGGGAGACCCAGTACTTC.

The V call is TRBV28, the J call TRBJ2-5, with D uncertain. This CDR3 has 14 residues. Per germline, CDR1 MDHEN and CDR2 SYDVKM. V was shortened by 1 base and J by 7 bases, with 13 bases between the two germline ends. CDR3 in DNA: TGTGCCAGCAGTTTATCAGGACCGAGACTGACCCAGTACTTC. Its translation: CASSLSGPRLTQYF.

This clone is a singleton in its sample. The chain has TRBV5-6 and TRBJ1-1; D is uncertain. CDR1 is SGHDT, CDR2 YYEEEE, per germline. Trimming pared 1 base from V and 5 bases from J, leaving 15 bases between. The length of the CDR3 is 15 residues. In DNA form, the CDR3 reads TGTGCCAGCAGCTTGAAATCCGCCGGGAAAACTGAAGCTTTCTTT. The encoded protein is CASSLKSAGKTEAFF.